This is a list of T cell receptor beta chains from one sample in a study of T cell responses to AZD1222 COVID-19 vaccine. Produced via immunoSEQ multiplex PCR; TCRdb's table is partial and in-frame only. The sample holds 85,000 to 130,000 clones; roughly 88% are singletons and the top ten take around 9%. Here the sequenced sample was peripheral blood, taken on day 0 of AZD1222 vaccination. These receptor sequences come from an adult in good health. Both conserved end residues are part of each CDR3. The D gene is left open where the match is weak. Not every row has a clone size; where given, it reads once, few, many or a size class.

V gene	clone size	J gene	D gene	CDR3 protein	CDR3 DNA
TRBV4-3	-	TRBJ1-1	TRBD1	CASSHADGTGGTEAFF	TGCGCCAGCAGCCATGCCGATGGGACAGGGGGTACTGAAGCTTTCTTT
TRBV27	-	TRBJ2-1	-	CASSTRAYNEQFF	TGTGCCAGCAGCACCCGGGCCTACAATGAGCAGTTCTTC
TRBV7-9	once	TRBJ2-7	-	CASSLDYYEQYF	TGTGCCAGCAGCCTAGACTACTACGAGCAGTACTTC
TRBV16	-	TRBJ1-6	-	CASSPTQGLNSPLHF	TGTGCCAGCAGCCCAACTCAGGGGCTTAATTCACCCCTCCACTTT
TRBV11-2	-	TRBJ1-5	-	CASSQGSALEFNQPQHF	TGTGCCAGCAGCCAGGGGTCTGCACTTGAGTTCAATCAGCCCCAGCATTTT
TRBV19	-	TRBJ2-2	-	CASSTSFRAATTGELFF	TGTGCCAGTAGTACTTCCTTTCGGGCTGCTACCACCGGGGAGCTGTTTTTT
TRBV10-2	-	TRBJ1-5	-	CAVPGQGSNQPQHF	TGCGCCGTCCCGGGGCAAGGGAGCAATCAGCCCCAGCATTTT
TRBV15	few	TRBJ1-5	-	CATSRDLGTDQPQHF	TGTGCCACCAGCAGAGATCTAGGAACAGATCAGCCCCAGCATTTT
TRBV5-8	few	TRBJ1-6	-	CASGAASPENSPLHF	TGTGCCAGCGGGGCCGCGTCGCCCGAGAATTCACCCCTCCACTTT
TRBV11-2	-	TRBJ2-7	-	CASSPLWAGPAHEQYF	TGTGCCAGCAGCCCCCTTTGGGCGGGGCCCGCCCACGAGCAGTACTTC
TRBV12-5	-	TRBJ2-2	-	CASGLNSHTGELFF	TGTGCTAGTGGTTTGAACAGCCACACCGGGGAGCTGTTTTTT
TRBV6-5	-	TRBJ1-6	-	CASSDPDGENSPLHF	TGTGCCAGCAGCGACCCGGACGGCGAAAATTCACCCCTCCACTTT
TRBV7-2	-	TRBJ1-1	TRBD1	CASSLRQGFTEAFF	TGTGCCAGCAGCCTAAGACAGGGGTTCACTGAAGCTTTCTTT
TRBV7-7	-	TRBJ1-5	-	CASSSGPNQPQHF	TGTGCTAGCAGCTCGGGACCTAATCAGCCCCAGCATTTT
TRBV11-2	-	TRBJ2-2	TRBD2	CASSPGTSRGYTGELFF	TGTGCCAGCAGTCCCGGGACTAGTAGGGGTTACACCGGGGAGCTGTTTTTT
TRBV7-2	-	TRBJ2-5	-	CASSPGRETQYF	TGTGCCAGCAGCCCGGGCCGAGAGACCCAGTACTTC
TRBV10-3	-	TRBJ2-1	TRBD2	CAISPGLANNEQFF	TGTGCCATCAGCCCGGGACTAGCGAACAATGAGCAGTTCTTC
TRBV7-9	-	TRBJ1-3	-	CASSPQGKGSGNTIYF	TGTGCCAGCAGCCCCCAGGGGAAGGGCTCTGGAAACACCATATATTTT
TRBV6-2/TRBV6-3	-	TRBJ2-6	-	CASSYSLERVLSGANVLTF	TGTGCCAGCAGTTACTCGTTGGAAAGGGTATTATCTGGGGCCAACGTCCTGACTTTC
TRBV4-2	-	TRBJ1-1	-	CASSQDSDGGAAEAFF	TGTGCCAGCAGCCAAGATTCAGATGGGGGGGCCGCTGAAGCTTTCTTT
TRBV5-4	-	TRBJ2-1	TRBD1	CASSLRDRGLYNEQFF	TGTGCCAGCAGCCTCCGGGACAGGGGGTTATACAATGAGCAGTTCTTC
TRBV15	-	TRBJ2-1	TRBD2	CATSPIVGGSAYNEQFF	TGTGCCACCAGCCCCATAGTGGGGGGGTCAGCCTACAATGAGCAGTTCTTC
TRBV7-9	-	TRBJ1-3	TRBD1	CASSPRTGGNSGNTIYF	TGTGCCAGCAGCCCCCGTACAGGGGGGAACTCTGGAAACACCATATATTTT
TRBV30	-	TRBJ2-3	TRBD2	CAWSGLAGPDTQYF	TGTGCCTGGAGTGGCCTAGCGGGTCCCGATACGCAGTATTTT
TRBV6-5	-	TRBJ1-4	-	CASRQNEKLFF	TGTGCCAGCCGCCAGAATGAAAAACTGTTTTTT
TRBV28	-	TRBJ2-7	TRBD1	CASRTGTGGFYEQYF	TGTGCCAGCAGAACCGGGACAGGGGGCTTCTACGAGCAGTACTTC
TRBV30	once	TRBJ1-5	-	CAWARGTNQPQHF	TGTGCCTGGGCCCGAGGGACTAATCAGCCCCAGCATTTT
TRBV7-2	-	TRBJ2-2	TRBD1	CASSPYGTGSTGELFF	TGTGCCAGCAGCCCGTATGGGACAGGGTCTACCGGGGAGCTGTTTTTT
TRBV5-1	-	TRBJ2-1	-	CASSFGANRHNEQFF	TGCGCCAGCAGCTTCGGGGCTAATCGGCACAATGAGCAGTTCTTC
TRBV24-1	-	TRBJ2-5	-	CATSDSNQETQYF	TGTGCCACCAGCGACTCGAATCAAGAGACCCAGTACTTC
TRBV3-1/TRBV3-2	-	TRBJ1-2	-	CASSRGDSSYTF	TGTGCCAGCAGCCGCGGAGACTCCAGCTACACCTTC
TRBV7-6	-	TRBJ2-5	TRBD1	CASRSGTGGLETQYF	TGTGCCAGCAGATCCGGGACAGGGGGTTTGGAGACCCAGTACTTC
TRBV5-1	-	TRBJ2-7	-	CASSLSSEEQYF	TGCGCCAGCAGCTTGTCGAGCGAGGAGCAGTACTTC
TRBV3-1/TRBV3-2	-	TRBJ1-2	-	CASSHTENYGYTF	TGTGCCAGCAGCCATACAGAGAACTATGGCTACACCTTC
TRBV19	-	TRBJ2-7	-	CASSLTAGNSYEQYF	TGTGCCAGTAGCCTTACGGCAGGGAACTCCTACGAGCAGTACTTC
TRBV6-1	-	TRBJ1-5	TRBD1	CASSEWTGGNQPQHF	TGTGCCAGCAGTGAATGGACAGGGGGCAATCAGCCCCAGCATTTT
TRBV24-1	-	TRBJ2-7	TRBD1	CATSGSGTGNYEQYF	TGTGCCACCAGTGGGTCCGGGACAGGCAACTACGAGCAGTACTTC
TRBV18	once	TRBJ2-7	-	CASSPNYEQYF	TGTGCCAGCTCACCAAACTACGAGCAGTACTTC
TRBV9	-	TRBJ2-1	TRBD1	CASSAPGTGGAMVHEQFF	TGTGCCAGCAGCGCACCTGGGACAGGGGGCGCGATGGTCCATGAGCAGTTCTTC